Each of the 22 T cell receptor beta chains below was sequenced from the same sample in a study of T cell clones after liver transplantation. Sequencing used immunoSEQ multiplex PCR; TCRdb keeps in-frame clones, though not all of them. Among around 75,000 clones listed, 80% to 90% were seen once. This material consisted of CD4+ T cells from blood, taken less than 50 months after liver transplant. The receptor source for this set is a human patient who received a liver transplant. A share of the T cells may be of graft donor origin.

In its sample, this clone was seen once. This CDR3 reads CASSKGWLAEGTGELFF. DNA for the CDR3: TGTGCCAGCAGCAAAGGGTGGCTAGCGGAGGGCACCGGGGAGCTGTTTTTT. This chain connects TRBV21-1 to TRBJ2-2; the table's TRBD2 call for D was not verified on the DNA. TRBV21-1 is designated a pseudogene. CDR3 length equals 17 residues.

The chain employs TRBV15 and TRBJ2-7; 14 positions agree with TRBD2. Germline-derived CDR1 and CDR2 are LNHNV and YYDKDF (reference sequence). J lost 4 bases, V lost 3 bases, and 2 bases had no gene match. This CDR3 is built from 15 residues. CDR3 in amino acids: CATSRGTSGSYEQYF. The CDR3 bases are TGTGCCACCAGCAGGGGGACTAGCGGGAGTTACGAGCAGTACTTC.

The V call is TRBV7-8, the J call TRBJ1-3, with D uncertain. Per the germline V gene, CDR1 is SGHVS and CDR2 is FQNEAQ. V lost 5 bases to trimming and J lost 5 bases, with 13 bases between them. The CDR3 sequence is 14 residues long. CDR3 sequence: CASSPIDGRNTIYF. In DNA, the CDR3 is TGTGCCAGCAGCCCCATCGATGGCAGAAACACCATATATTTT.

The chain recombines TRBV28 with TRBJ2-7; D perhaps matches TRBD1 (6 bases). Germline V CDR1 and CDR2: MDHEN, SYDVKM. The CDR3 consists of 14 residues. The ends were cut back, 8 bases at V and 4 bases at J, with 18 bases in the middle. CDR3 sequence reads: CASEEEDRLYEQYF. The CDR3 DNA is TGTGCCAGCGAAGAGGAGGACAGACTATACGAGCAGTACTTC.

This chain connects TRBV6-4 to TRBJ2-2; 8 nucleotides align to TRBD1. V lost 3 bases and J lost 6; bases outside the gene matches: 3. The CDR3 is 14 amino acids. Germline V lookup: CDR1 MRHNA, CDR2 SNTAGT. For the CDR3, the DNA is TGTGCCAGCAGTGATTCGGACAGGGCCGGGGAGCTGTTTTTT. It yields the protein CASSDSDRAGELFF.

This clone has just a few counts. J is TRBJ1-6 and V is TRBV9; 7 bases line up with TRBD1. Germline lookup yields CDR1 SGDLS and CDR2 YYNGEE. The CDR3 sequence is 14 residues long. Losses at the gene ends were 4 bases for V and 9 bases for J; bases not matched to a gene: 7. The CDR3 bases are TGTGCCAGCAGCCCTCGACAGGGCGGTTCACCCCTCCACTTT. It is translated as CASSPRQGGSPLHF.

The chain has TRBV5-3 and TRBJ2-2; 7 bases fit TRBD1. TRBV5-3 is an ORF, with its function uncertain. Unmatched junction bases numbered 13, after V lost 6 bases and J lost 5 bases. The CDR3 covers 16 residues. CDR3: CARTLWRQGVTGELFF. The CDR3 nucleotides read TGTGCCAGAACCCTTTGGCGGCAGGGGGTAACCGGGGAGCTGTTTTTT.

The chain couples TRBV25-1 to TRBJ1-1, with TRBD1 as a possible D gene (6 bases). This CDR3 is built from 18 residues. CDR1 and CDR2 (germline): MGHDK, SYGVNS. Trimming stripped 5 bases from V and 1 base from J, with 23 bases between. Here the CDR3 reads CASSPPGHPSLRNTEAFF. In DNA form, the CDR3 reads TGTGCCAGCAGTCCCCCGGGACACCCGTCTTTGAGGAACACTGAAGCTTTCTTT.

This clone has more than one count but fewer than ten. The chain recombines TRBV5-1 with TRBJ2-6, with 12 bases aligning to TRBD1. Per the germline V gene, CDR1 is SGHRS and CDR2 is YFSETQ. The CDR3 is made up of 21 amino acids. With V trimmed by 4 bases and J by 0 bases, 14 bases remained unmatched. This CDR3 is CASSPGTGGALEPSGANVLTF. The CDR3 nucleotides read TGCGCCAGCAGCCCCGGGACAGGGGGCGCGCTGGAACCCTCTGGGGCCAACGTCCTGACTTTC.

The chain is built from TRBV6-4 and TRBJ2-7; 12 bases fit TRBD1. Per the germline V gene, CDR1 is MRHNA and CDR2 is SNTAGT. This CDR3 spans 16 amino acids. V was clipped by 2 bases and J by 4 bases; unmatched bases: 6. CDR3 region: CASSDGTGGANYEQYF. CDR3 nucleotide sequence: TGTGCCAGCAGTGACGGGACAGGGGGCGCAAATTACGAGCAGTACTTC.

The rearrangement links TRBV28 to TRBJ2-7; D is uncertain. The germline CDR1 and CDR2 sequences are MDHEN and SYDVKM. V lost 7 bases and J lost 3, with 13 bases in between. The CDR3 spans 13 residues. The CDR3 DNA follows: TGTGCCAGCACCTACGGAGAGATCTACGAGCAGTACTTC. The encoded protein is CASTYGEIYEQYF.

The genes are TRBV19 and TRBJ1-5, with 8 positions matching TRBD1. The germline CDR1 and CDR2 sequences are LNHDA and SQIVND (reference sequence). With 3 bases clipped from V and 3 bases from J, the junction kept 4 bases outside the gene matches. The CDR3 extends over 15 amino acids. CDR3 region: CASSMGQATNQPQHF. The CDR3 DNA follows: TGTGCCAGTAGTATGGGACAGGCCACCAATCAGCCCCAGCATTTT.

This clone was detected only once. V and J are TRBV18 and TRBJ2-5; D remains unclear. Per germline, CDR1 KGHSH and CDR2 LQKENI. V was pared by 3 bases and J by 2 bases, with 10 bases between. This CDR3 is built from 14 residues. The CDR3 spells CASSPRENQETQYF. The CDR3 DNA is TGTGCCAGCTCACCGCGTGAAAATCAAGAGACCCAGTACTTC.

This rearrangement joins TRBV6-6 to TRBJ1-3; 8 bases line up with TRBD1. Trimming removed 6 bases from V and 2 bases from J; junction bases left unmatched: 6. Looked up from germline, CDR1 is MNHNY and CDR2 is SVGAGI (reference sequence). The CDR3 has 15 residues. The CDR3 nucleotides are TGTGCCAGCAGGGTGTACAGGGGGGCTGGAAACACCATATATTTT. As protein: CASRVYRGAGNTIYF.

This clone was found once. The chain employs TRBV2 and TRBJ2-2; either TRBD1 or TRBD2 may fit D (5 bases each). This CDR3 spans 15 amino acids. V lost 7 bases and J 5 bases, leaving 17 bases between the germline ends. In germline, CDR1 is SNHLY, CDR2 FYNNEI. CDR3 bases: TGTGCCAGCACCAGGGCTGGGGGTAGTACCGGGGAGCTGTTTTTT. Translating gives CASTRAGGSTGELFF. The complete variable domain, with remaining parts taken from reference TRBV2 and TRBJ2-2, reads EPEVTQTPSHQVTQMGQEVILRCVPISNHLYFYWYRQILGQKVEFLVSFYNNEISEKSEIFDDQFSVERPDGSNFTLKIRSTKLEDSAMYFCASTRAGGSTGELFFGEGSRLTVL.

Only one count was recorded for this clone. The chain carries TRBV11-1 and TRBJ1-4; TRBD1 agrees at 9 bases. The germline gives CDR1 SGHAT, CDR2 FQDESV (reference sequence). V was pared by 5 bases and J by 5 bases, with 12 bases of the junction left unmatched. The CDR3 runs to 17 residues. The CDR3, as DNA: TGTGCCAGCAGCCATGGACAGGGGCAGTGGAGGAATGAAAAACTGTTTTTT. As protein: CASSHGQGQWRNEKLFF.

The V and J genes are TRBV20-1 and TRBJ1-1; D uncertain. Germline values: CDR1 DFQATT, CDR2 SNEGSKA (reference sequence). The CDR3 length is 11 residues. Trimming cost V 6 bases and J 1 base, with 6 bases left between them. DNA of the CDR3: TGCAGTGCCACAAAGAACACTGAAGCTTTCTTT. It is translated as CSATKNTEAFF.

The CDR3 sequence: CASRDRTTYNEQFF. CDR3 bases: TGTGCCAGCAGGGACAGAACAACCTACAATGAGCAGTTCTTC. V usage is TRBV6-5 and J usage is TRBJ2-1, with D possibly TRBD1 on 6 matching bases. This CDR3 spans 14 amino acids. The V gene's germline CDR1 is MNHEY and CDR2 SVGAGI. Trimming cost V 6 bases and J 2 bases, with 11 bases left between them.

This chain joins TRBV25-1 and TRBJ2-7, with D unresolved. The CDR3 runs to 13 residues. The germline V gene has CDR1 MGHDK and CDR2 SYGVNS. The V gene lost 5 bases and the J gene lost 4 bases, with 12 bases spanning the gap. CDR3 bases: TGTGCCAGCAGTATTGGGAACAGTTACGAGCAGTACTTC. Translated, it gives CASSIGNSYEQYF.

This chain uses TRBV18 with TRBJ1-3; TRBD1 is a possible D gene (5 bases). The CDR3 covers 13 residues. With 6 bases removed from V and 1 base from J, the gap between germline ends came to 7 bases. Germline values: CDR1 KGHSH, CDR2 LQKENI. The CDR3, as DNA: TGTGCCAGCTCCGGACAATCTGGAAACACCATATATTTT. Protein product: CASSGQSGNTIYF.

The chain employs TRBV30 and TRBJ2-3; possible D gene TRBD1, 5 bases. In germline, CDR1 is GTSNPN, CDR2 SVGIG (reference sequence). Trimming left V 7 bases short and J 0 bases short, with 11 bases between. The CDR3 sequence is 13 residues long. The CDR3 DNA is TGTGCCTTGACAGTTCCTAGCACAGATACGCAGTATTTT. Protein product: CALTVPSTDTQYF.

The J gene is TRBJ1-3, the V gene TRBV19, with D unresolved. Per the germline V gene, CDR1 is LNHDA and CDR2 is SQIVND (reference sequence). Between the trimmed V and J ends, which lost 3 bases and 2 bases, there was a span of 8 bases. The length of the CDR3 is 14 residues. The CDR3 DNA reads as TGTGCCAGTAGTATTGGGCCGGCTGGAAACACCATATATTTT. Its translation is CASSIGPAGNTIYF.